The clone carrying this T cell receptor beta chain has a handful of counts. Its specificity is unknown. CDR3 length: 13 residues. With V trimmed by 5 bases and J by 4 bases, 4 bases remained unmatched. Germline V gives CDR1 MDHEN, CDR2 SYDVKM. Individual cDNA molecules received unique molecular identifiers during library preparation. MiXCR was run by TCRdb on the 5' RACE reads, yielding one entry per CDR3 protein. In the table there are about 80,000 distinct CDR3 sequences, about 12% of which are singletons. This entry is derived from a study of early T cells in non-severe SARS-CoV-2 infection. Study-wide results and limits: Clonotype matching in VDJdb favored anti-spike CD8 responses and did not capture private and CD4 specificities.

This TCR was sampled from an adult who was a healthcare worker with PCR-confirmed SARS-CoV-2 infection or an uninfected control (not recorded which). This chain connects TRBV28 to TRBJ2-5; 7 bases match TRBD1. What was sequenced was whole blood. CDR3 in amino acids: CASSRNRGETQYF. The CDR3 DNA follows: TGTGCCAGCAGTCGTAACAGGGGAGAGACCCAGTACTTC.